This T cell receptor (beta chain) is drawn from a study of T cell changes during pregnancy in multiple sclerosis. The CDR3 consists of 17 residues. With 4 bases clipped from V and 5 bases from J, the junction kept 11 bases outside the gene matches. The germline CDR1 and CDR2 sequences are LGHNA and YSLEER. TCRdb's copy holds only in-frame clones and misses some; the assay was immunoSEQ multiplex PCR. In the table there are 65,000 to 75,000 clones, 92% of which are singletons. Sequenced here: CD8+ T cells from peripheral blood mononuclear cells, sampled in the third trimester of pregnancy. The chain recombines TRBV4-3 with TRBJ2-3; 11 nucleotides align to TRBD2. This clonotype originated in a female donor in good health, enrolled as a control in a pregnancy study. The CDR3 sequence: CASSLGTSGGAIDTQYF. Written as DNA, the CDR3 is TGCGCCAGCAGCCTAGGGACTAGCGGAGGAGCGATAGATACGCAGTATTTT.